Listed here are 32 T cell receptor beta chains from one sample, sequenced in a study of control samples from healthy donors and cancer patients. Sequencing was performed with immunoSEQ multiplex PCR; in TCRdb, only in-frame clones are kept and a portion is missing. The sample lists 70,000 to 100,000 clones; 91% were seen once. Sequencing was performed on blood. The receptors here all came from a man in his fifties in good health.

J is TRBJ1-6 and V is TRBV12-5; D unclear. This CDR3 has 14 residues. Germline V gives CDR1 LGHNT, CDR2 FRNRAP. The V and J ends lost 2 bases and 5 bases respectively, with 7 bases between them. CDR3 loop: CASGLLLNNSPLHF. The CDR3 region has the DNA TGTGCTAGTGGTTTGCTACTAAATAATTCACCCCTCCACTTT.

The chain recombines TRBV19 with TRBJ2-5; no firm D call. Trimming removed 1 base at V and 5 bases at J, with 11 bases between. CDR3 size: 14 residues. Germline-derived CDR1 and CDR2 are LNHDA and SQIVND (reference sequence). CDR3 DNA sequence: TGTGCCAGTAGTATAGCCCCACCCGGGGAGACCCAGTACTTC. Translation: CASSIAPPGETQYF.

The V call is TRBV3-1 (or the pseudogene TRBV3-2), the J call TRBJ2-7, with a tentative D call TRBD2 (5 bases). Trimming removed 1 base at V and 9 bases at J, with 19 bases between. Germline V gene lookup returns CDR1 LGHDT and CDR2 YNNKEL (reference sequence). There are 15 residues in the CDR3. In DNA, the CDR3 is TGTGCCAGCAGCCAAGGTGTCCGGGATGGTGTGGTGCAGTACTTC. This gives the protein CASSQGVRDGVVQYF.

This rearrangement joins TRBV27 to TRBJ1-5; D gene unclear. The CDR3 spans 15 residues. Per the germline V gene, CDR1 is MNHEY and CDR2 is SMNVEV (reference sequence). Between the trimmed V and J ends, which lost 6 bases and 6 bases, there was a span of 18 bases. The CDR3, as DNA: TGTGCCAGCAGCCGCGGTAGCGGGTTTTTTCAGCCCCAGCATTTT. Protein sequence: CASSRGSGFFQPQHF.

V is TRBV11-3 and J is TRBJ2-3; 10 nucleotides line up with TRBD1. Unmatched junction bases numbered 10, after V lost 5 bases and J lost 5 bases. Germline loops: CDR1 SGHNT, CDR2 YENEEA. This CDR3 has 16 amino acids. In DNA, the CDR3 is TGTGCCAGCAGCGGGCCGGGGACAGGGGACGTAGATACGCAGTATTTT. Encoded protein: CASSGPGTGDVDTQYF.

V is TRBV30 and J is TRBJ1-2; D remains unclear. Germline values: CDR1 GTSNPN, CDR2 SVGIG (reference sequence). V gave up 8 bases and J gave up 8 bases, with 18 bases separating them. The CDR3 contains 12 residues. The CDR3 reads CAGPGLALGYTF. The CDR3 DNA sequence: TGTGCCGGGCCCGGTTTAGCCCTCGGCTACACCTTC.

J is TRBJ1-5 and V is TRBV19; 7 bases line up with TRBD1. After removal of 4 bases from V and 0 bases from J, the junction contained 3 bases not matched to a gene. This CDR3 region has 15 residues. From germline, CDR1 is LNHDA and CDR2 SQIVND (reference sequence). CDR3 region: CASSTGTDSNQPQHF. The CDR3 bases are TGTGCCAGTAGTACTGGGACAGATAGCAATCAGCCCCAGCATTTT.

The chain carries TRBV5-5 and TRBJ2-7; no firm D call. Trimming took 4 bases from V and 0 from J, leaving 11 bases between them. CDR3 length: 14 amino acids. Germline V CDR1 and CDR2: SGHKS, YYEKEE (reference sequence). In nucleotides, the CDR3 is TGTGCCAGCAGCCCCGGTAGTCGCTCCTACGAGCAGTACTTC. Amino acid sequence: CASSPGSRSYEQYF.

The genes are TRBV19 and TRBJ1-6; TRBD1 might be the D (5 bases). The germline gives CDR1 LNHDA, CDR2 SQIVND (reference sequence). V dropped 6 bases and J dropped 8 bases, with 14 bases sitting between them. The CDR3 extends over 14 amino acids. The CDR3 sequence is CASSPRPGHSPLHF. The CDR3 DNA sequence: TGTGCCAGTAGCCCCCGACCGGGACATTCACCCCTCCACTTT.

The J gene is TRBJ1-6, the V gene TRBV5-1; D possibly corresponds to TRBD1 (5 bases). Trimming pared 5 bases from V and 7 bases from J, leaving 16 bases between. Germline-derived CDR1 and CDR2 are SGHRS and YFSETQ. The CDR3 extends over 15 amino acids. CDR3 nucleotide sequence: TGCGCCAGCAGGGAACAGGAGAGCAGAAATTCACCCCTCCACTTT. Translated, it gives CASREQESRNSPLHF.

V is TRBV27 and J is TRBJ1-2; no reliable D call. Germline V gene lookup returns CDR1 MNHEY and CDR2 SMNVEV (reference sequence). This CDR3 region has 13 residues. The V end lost 2 bases, the J end lost 3 bases, and 7 bases lay between the germline ends. DNA for the CDR3: TGTGCCAGCAGTTTAAAGAAAGACTATGGCTACACCTTC. Translation gives CASSLKKDYGYTF.

This clone is labeled as medium-sized. The chain combines TRBV6-6 with TRBJ1-5; the D gene is possibly TRBD1 (5 bases). The CDR3 consists of 15 residues. Germline V CDR1 and CDR2: MNHNY, SVGAGI (reference sequence). V was clipped by 6 bases and J by 1 base, with 13 bases between them. CDR3 region: CASSDAGYSNQPQHF. The CDR3 DNA sequence: TGTGCCAGCAGCGACGCAGGGTACAGCAATCAGCCCCAGCATTTT.

The chain carries TRBV5-5 and TRBJ1-4, with a weak D call TRBD1 (5 bases). The germline V and J ends were trimmed by 4 bases and 0 bases, with 10 bases remaining between them. The CDR3 sequence is 15 residues long. The germline gives CDR1 SGHKS, CDR2 YYEKEE (reference sequence). The CDR3 protein is CASSVDIATNEKLFF. The CDR3 nucleotides read TGTGCCAGCAGCGTGGACATTGCAACTAATGAAAAACTGTTTTTT. Using reference TRBV5-5 and TRBJ1-4 for the parts outside the CDR3, the full variable domain is DAGVTQSPTHLIKTRGQQVTLRCSPISGHKSVSWYQQVLGQGPQFIFQYYEKEERGRGNFPDRFSARQFPNYSSELNVNALLLGDSALYLCASSVDIATNEKLFFGSGTQLSVL.

This sequence joins TRBV5-4 and TRBJ1-1; unclear D gene. The V gene lost 4 bases and the J gene lost 5 bases, with 9 bases spanning the gap. The CDR3 sequence is 12 residues long. The germline V gene encodes CDR1 SGHNT and CDR2 YYREEE (reference sequence). This chain's CDR3 is CASSTGRTEAFF. CDR3 DNA: TGTGCCAGCAGCACCGGTCGAACTGAAGCTTTCTTT.

This rearrangement joins TRBV5-1 to TRBJ1-6, with D perhaps TRBD1 (5 bases). CDR1 SGHRS and CDR2 YFSETQ come from the germline V gene. This CDR3 contains 15 residues. With 4 bases removed from V and 7 bases from J, the gap between germline ends came to 15 bases. CDR3 residues: CASSPGSGGNSPLHF. The CDR3 DNA is TGCGCCAGCAGCCCCGGGTCCGGGGGGAATTCACCCCTCCACTTT.

The chain couples TRBV9 to TRBJ2-7, with TRBD2 identical over 8 bases. The CDR3 is made up of 16 amino acids. Germline V gene sequence: CDR1 SGDLS, CDR2 YYNGEE. V trimming: 6 bases; J trimming: 5 bases; junction bases outside the gene matches: 16. The CDR3 here is CASTPSPGGGIDEQYF. The CDR3 DNA follows: TGTGCCAGCACTCCTTCACCGGGCGGGGGGATCGACGAGCAGTACTTC.

The chain links TRBV24-1 to TRBJ2-1; maybe TRBD2 (5 bases). Germline-derived CDR1 and CDR2 are KGHDR and SFDVKD. V lost 0 bases to trimming and J lost 2 bases, with 16 bases between them. There are 18 residues in the CDR3. The CDR3 DNA sequence: TGTGCCACCAGTGATTTGAGATCGGGTAGCGTTACCTACAATGAGCAGTTCTTC. Translated, it gives CATSDLRSGSVTYNEQFF.

Points on this clone: The same CDR3 is also encoded by other DNA sequences in this sample. J is TRBJ2-5 and V is TRBV7-2; 13 nucleotides line up with TRBD2. Germline V gene data show CDR1 as SGHTA and CDR2 as FQGNSA. With 3 bases clipped from V and 2 bases from J, the junction kept 3 bases outside the gene matches. This CDR3 has 16 amino acids. This CDR3 is CASSFSLAGGQETQYF. DNA for the CDR3: TGTGCCAGCAGCTTCTCACTAGCGGGGGGGCAAGAGACCCAGTACTTC. The full variable domain, its missing parts supplied by reference TRBV7-2 and TRBJ2-5, is GAGVSQSPSNKVTEKGKDVELRCDPISGHTALYWYRQSLGQGLEFLIYFQGNSAPDKSGLPSDRFSAERTGGSVSTLTIQRTQQEDSAVYLCASSFSLAGGQETQYFGPGTRLLVL.

This sequence joins TRBV7-2 and TRBJ2-3; 7 bases align to TRBD2. The germline V gene encodes CDR1 SGHTA and CDR2 FQGNSA. The CDR3 covers 16 residues. With 0 bases clipped from V and 0 bases from J, the junction kept 3 bases outside the gene matches. CDR3 in DNA: TGTGCCAGCAGCTTAGCGGGGACTACTAGCACAGATACGCAGTATTTT. It yields the protein CASSLAGTTSTDTQYF.

CDR3 coding DNA: TGTGCCAGCAGAATTAGGACAGTGAGAAGTGAAAAACTGTTTTTT. Amino acid sequence: CASRIRTVRSEKLFF. This sequence joins TRBV2 and TRBJ1-4; weak D call: TRBD1 (6 bases). The CDR3 spans 15 residues. The germline gives CDR1 SNHLY, CDR2 FYNNEI. The ends were cut back, 6 bases at V and 7 bases at J, with 18 bases in the middle. Full variable domain (remainder filled in from reference TRBV2 and TRBJ1-4): EPEVTQTPSHQVTQMGQEVILRCVPISNHLYFYWYRQILGQKVEFLVSFYNNEISEKSEIFDDQFSVERPDGSNFTLKIRSTKLEDSAMYFCASRIRTVRSEKLFFGSGTQLSVL.

The rearrangement joins TRBV12-5 to TRBJ2-2, with TRBD2 matching 12 bases. V trimming: 1 base; J trimming: 3 bases; junction bases outside the gene matches: 12. The CDR3 is 20 amino acids. Germline assignment: CDR1 LGHNT and CDR2 FRNRAP. Written as DNA, the CDR3 is TGTGCTAGTGGTTTGGACACAAGGACGACTAGCGGGGGTCACACCGGGGAGCTGTTTTTT. Translated, it gives CASGLDTRTTSGGHTGELFF.

V and J are TRBV3-1 (or the pseudogene TRBV3-2) and TRBJ2-5; weak D call: TRBD2 (6 bases). CDR3 size: 20 residues. Per the germline V gene, CDR1 is LGHDT and CDR2 is YNNKEL (reference sequence). Trimming took 0 bases from V and 4 from J, leaving 27 bases between them. DNA for the CDR3: TGTGCCAGCAGCCAAGATCGACGGCTAGCGCCGGGGCGGGGCGGAGAGACCCAGTACTTC. It translates to CASSQDRRLAPGRGGETQYF.

The chain recombines TRBV19 with TRBJ1-6; TRBD1 agrees at 7 bases. V lost 7 bases to trimming and J lost 10 bases; unmatched junction nucleotides: 10. Germline values: CDR1 LNHDA, CDR2 SQIVND (reference sequence). The CDR3 is made up of 14 amino acids. The CDR3 sequence is CASTPGQGGSPLHF. The CDR3 DNA follows: TGTGCCAGTACCCCCGGCCAGGGGGGATCACCCCTCCACTTT.

The table lists this clone with a count of one. The chain has TRBV6-5 and TRBJ1-4; no clear D gene. V dropped 4 bases and J dropped 8 bases, with 14 bases sitting between them. This CDR3 is 14 amino acids long. Germline values: CDR1 MNHEY, CDR2 SVGAGI. CDR3 DNA sequence: TGTGCCAGCAGTTCCCGGGGAAGAGGCGAAAAACTGTTTTTT. Translating it yields CASSSRGRGEKLFF.

This chain links TRBV7-9 with TRBJ2-5; 7 positions match TRBD2. This CDR3 is 14 amino acids long. CDR1 SEHNR and CDR2 FQNEAQ come from the germline V gene (reference sequence). Unmatched junction bases numbered 10, after V lost 5 bases and J lost 7 bases. In DNA form, the CDR3 reads TGTGCCAGCAGCCGGACTAGTTTAATGGGGACCCAGTACTTC. Translating it yields CASSRTSLMGTQYF. Looking up the rest from reference TRBV7-9 and TRBJ2-5 gives the full variable domain: DTGVSQNPRHKITKRGQNVTFRCDPISEHNRLYWYRQTLGQGPEFLTYFQNEAQLEKSRLLSDRFSAERPKGSFSTLEIQRTEQGDSAMYLCASSRTSLMGTQYFGPGTRLLVL.

The chain joins TRBV27 to TRBJ1-1; D may be TRBD1 (5 bases). Looked up from germline, CDR1 is MNHEY and CDR2 is SMNVEV (reference sequence). The CDR3 runs 14 residues. Trimming removed 3 bases from V and 6 bases from J, with 14 bases in between. CDR3 bases: TGTGCCAGCAGTTTTGGGGACCACAGGCCTGAAGCTTTCTTT. This translates into CASSFGDHRPEAFF.

The chain joins TRBV6-1 to TRBJ2-3, with D hard to call. Deletions cut 2 bases from V and 0 bases from J, with 9 bases between. Germline V gene sequence: CDR1 MNHNS, CDR2 SASEGT. The CDR3 is 15 residues long. As DNA, the CDR3 is TGTGCCAGCAGTGAAATGCGGCAGAGCACAGATACGCAGTATTTT. Its protein is CASSEMRQSTDTQYF.

The chain joins TRBV7-7 to TRBJ2-1; the D is unclear. The germline CDR1 and CDR2 sequences are SSHAT and FNYEAQ (reference sequence). V was shortened by 1 base and J by 5 bases, with 12 bases between the two germline ends. The CDR3 is 15 amino acids. The CDR3 nucleotides read TGTGCCAGCAGCTTAGGACTCCAGAACCACAATGAGCAGTTCTTC. Its translation is CASSLGLQNHNEQFF.

A word on this clone: In the same sample, other DNA sequences code for this CDR3. The CDR3 region is CASSLGGQETQYF. In DNA, the CDR3 is TGTGCCAGCAGCCTTGGAGGTCAAGAGACCCAGTACTTC. The gene calls are TRBV6-2 or TRBV6-3 and TRBJ2-5; a possible D gene is TRBD2 (5 bases). Germline CDR1 reads MNHEY; CDR2 reads SVGEGT. This CDR3 comprises 13 residues. V was pared by 6 bases and J by 2 bases, with 10 bases between.

This sequence joins TRBV4-3 and TRBJ1-2; possible D gene TRBD1, 6 bases. Trimming removed 3 bases at V and 4 bases at J, with 9 bases between. The CDR3 length is 13 residues. Germline-derived CDR1 and CDR2 are LGHNA and YSLEER. CDR3 bases: TGCGCCAGCAGCCAGGGACACCTCTATGGCTACACCTTC. Translating gives CASSQGHLYGYTF.

The chain combines TRBV27 with TRBJ2-3, with 12 bases aligning to TRBD2. CDR1 and CDR2 (germline): MNHEY, SMNVEV (reference sequence). The junction had 5 bases not matched to a gene; V was cut back by 5 bases and J by 2 bases. The CDR3 covers 16 residues. The CDR3 loop is CASSLGTSGFTDTQYF. The CDR3 region has the DNA TGTGCCAGCAGTCTAGGGACTAGCGGGTTCACAGATACGCAGTATTTT.

This clone was seen a few times. This rearrangement joins TRBV5-1 to TRBJ2-7; 10 bases line up with TRBD2. Losses at the gene ends were 1 base for V and 4 bases for J; bases not matched to a gene: 2. Per the germline V gene, CDR1 is SGHRS and CDR2 is YFSETQ. The CDR3 has 14 residues. CDR3 bases: TGCGCCAGCAGCTTGAGCGGGGGGGTATACGAGCAGTACTTC. Protein sequence: CASSLSGGVYEQYF.